This TCR beta chain derives from a study of blood T cell repertoires in COVID-19. For the study at large: Whether acute or convalescent, the COVID-19 samples came from the United States, Italy and Spain. Sources were T cells, B-cell-depleted T cells, or PBMCs; the material itself was cDNA or gDNA.

V lost 1 base, J lost 4 bases, and 15 bases lay in between. The CDR3 has 16 amino acids. Germline assignment: CDR1 LNHDA and CDR2 SQIVND (reference sequence). Source study methods: Using reference gene primer amplification, nucleated cell counts were estimated. Assay used: immunoSEQ multiplex PCR; TCRdb lists only in-frame clones, some missing. The V and J calls and clone size are taken from that table; D and trimming were inferred from the DNA. This sample has 30,000 to 35,000 clones; about 94% occur once, and the top ten carry about 5%. The chain combines TRBV19 with TRBJ2-3; the D gene is possibly TRBD1 (5 bases). Source material: peripheral blood. This receptor was identified in a human donor in a cohort sampled during active COVID-19. The CDR3 sequence: CASSIGGRDGADTQYF. CDR3 sequence (DNA): TGTGCCAGTAGTATAGGTGGCAGGGATGGCGCAGATACGCAGTATTTT.